Below, one TCR beta chain is given with its context. This clone is a singleton in its sample. The specificity of this receptor is unknown. Base qualities are not recorded, but no much larger clone differs from it by a single base. TCRbeta CDR3 regions were amplified from genomic DNA by means of the immunoSEQ Assay, a bias-controlled multiplex PCR. In the source study's methods: Nucleated cell counts per sample were estimated from amplification of reference gene primers within the assay. Sequence reads were collapsed and filtered to measure the absolute abundance of every unique TCRbeta CDR3 rearrangement. For each sample, productive Simpson clonality was calculated by taking the square root of Simpson's diversity index across productive rearrangements. TCRdb obtained this table from immuneACCESS and retained in-frame rearrangements with V and J assigned. These tables miss some clones; where compared with another copy, unresolved V genes account for less than half of the shortfall, and the remainder is unexplained. Clone size and the V and J calls come from that table; the DNA yielded D and trimming. The sample table contains approximately 99,000 clones; only one count was recorded for 84% of them. Less than 2% of the sample comes from the top ten.

Trimming removed 5 bases from V and 3 bases from J, leaving 13 bases between the germline ends. The CDR3 holds 14 amino acids from the cysteine to the phenylalanine. CDR3 DNA is the only sequence kept; it has 42 bases, read in frame from the first base. The germline V gene sets CDR1 to SNHLY and CDR2 to FYNNEI. This sample stems from a study of blood T cell repertoires in COVID-19 (dated by TCRdb to about 2020). Some background on the complete study: Samples covering the acute and convalescent phases of COVID-19 were provided by collaborators in the United States, Italy and Spain. Where HLA class I and class II types were available, the types were taken from metadata supplied by the sample provider, not from assay-based typing. The samples were drawn from two sources: the first 160 participants of the ongoing ImmuneRACE study, and 1,000 to 1,500 subjects contributed by 6 global collaborators. The material from the prospective study consisted of cDNA or gDNA derived from T cells, B-cell-depleted T cells, or PBMCs. The dataset comprised deeply sampled blood TCRbeta repertoires from subjects exposed to, actively infected with, or recovered from COVID-19. Sample metadata almost always included a de-identified subject ID, COVID-19 status, age in years and sex. The repertoires were made available in a free public database intended to serve as a resource for research on the immune response to SARS-CoV-2. Study-wide findings and limitations: How much clinical and demographic metadata was included differed by source and by participant, and the metadata was provided uncurated.

The collaborating institutions used their own protocols to collect whole blood in K2EDTA tubes. For TCRbeta analysis, collaborators shipped samples as frozen whole blood, isolated PBMCs, or DNA extracted from either of those sample types. Recombination linked TRBV2 to TRBJ1-1; the D gene is perhaps TRBD1, from 6 matching bases. The sequenced sample was peripheral blood. The sequence was obtained from a man aged 65 to 85 with active or convalescent COVID-19. CDR3 reads: CASSLQGFDTEAFF. The base sequence is TGTGCCAGCAGTTTACAGGGATTCGACACTGAAGCTTTCTTT.